This TCR beta chain was identified in a study of T cells in localized non-small cell lung cancer. Study conclusions and caveats: Only one tumor region was sequenced, so heterogeneity remains possible. Exceeding tumor, uninvolved adjacent lung had the highest T cell clonality. There was an association of higher blood T cell density with longer overall survival.

CDR3 length equals 18 residues. Germline lookup yields CDR1 SGHTA and CDR2 FQGNSA. Deletions cut 3 bases from V and 0 bases from J, with 21 bases between. With respect to this clone: Its antigen is as yet unknown.

Using immunoSEQ multiplex PCR, the repertoire was profiled, and TCRdb retains in-frame clones only, with some absent. The data show about 35,000 clones, about 91% seen once. The receptor's source is a female donor over 55 with stage II lung adenocarcinoma. This specimen was peripheral blood mononuclear cells, taken before any cancer treatment. This chain joins TRBV7-2 and TRBJ2-7, with TRBD1 as a possible D gene (5 bases). The CDR3 spells CASSLVPPSSTVSYEQYF. As DNA, the CDR3 is TGTGCCAGCAGCTTGGTCCCCCCTAGTTCGACAGTCTCCTACGAGCAGTACTTC.